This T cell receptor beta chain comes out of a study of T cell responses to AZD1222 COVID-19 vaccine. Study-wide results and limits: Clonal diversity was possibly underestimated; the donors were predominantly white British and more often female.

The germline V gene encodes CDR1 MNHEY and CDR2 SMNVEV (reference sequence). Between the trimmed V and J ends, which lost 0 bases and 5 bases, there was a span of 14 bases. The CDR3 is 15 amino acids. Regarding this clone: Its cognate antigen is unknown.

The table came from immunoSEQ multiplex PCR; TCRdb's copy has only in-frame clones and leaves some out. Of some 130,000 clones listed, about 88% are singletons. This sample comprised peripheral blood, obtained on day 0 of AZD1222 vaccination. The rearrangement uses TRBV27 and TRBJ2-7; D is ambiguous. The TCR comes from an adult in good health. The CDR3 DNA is TGTGCCAGCAGTTTATCCTTGACCTCATTGAACGAGCAGTACTTC. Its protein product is CASSLSLTSLNEQYF.